This T cell receptor (beta chain) was sequenced in a study of T cells in Graves' hyperthyroidism and ophthalmopathy. Study observations and caveats: Model output signaled ophthalmopathy a median about seven months ahead of onset.

Germline-derived CDR1 and CDR2 are DFQATT and SNEGSKA (reference sequence). This CDR3 comprises 13 residues. Amplified TCR beta CDR3 regions came from RNA transcripts. In the first-round RT-PCR of the TCR CDR3, the HTBI primer set was used. TCRdb independently ran MiXCR on the multiplex PCR reads; one entry per CDR3 protein. Among some 570,000 distinct CDR3 sequences listed, approximately 15% were seen once. As concerns this clonotype: Its antigen is not identified. This may be a read error: a much more frequent sequence differs by one nucleotide.

Uncontrolled infection, other autoimmune disease, pregnancy or lactation disqualified patients from enrolment. The TCR sequence derives from a woman under 30 with Graves' ophthalmopathy. This rearrangement joins TRBV20-1 to TRBJ2-7, with 11 bases lining up with TRBD2. Sequencing was carried out using blood. The CDR3 DNA follows: TGCAGTGCCCCGGGACTAGCGGCGTACGAGCAGTGCTTC. It yields the protein CSAPGLAAYEQCF.